This T cell receptor beta chain stems from a study of blood T cell repertoires in COVID-19. Study as a whole: Specimens from acute and convalescent COVID-19 originated in the United States, Italy and Spain. PBMCs, B-cell-depleted T cells, or T cells were the source of the cDNA or gDNA that made up the material.

Only in-frame clones appear in the TCRdb table, and some are missing; sequencing was by immunoSEQ multiplex PCR. The sample lists approximately 100,000 clones, roughly 69% seen once, with about 6.5% in the top ten. Trimming removed 7 bases from V and 0 bases from J, with 12 bases in between. Germline CDR1 is MNHEY and CDR2 is SVGAGI. The CDR3 has 14 amino acids. The receptor comes from an elderly man with acute or convalescent COVID-19. The chain has TRBV6-5 and TRBJ1-2; no clear D gene. Sequenced input: peripheral blood. The CDR3 here is CASTTVRSNYGYTF. DNA for the CDR3: TGTGCCAGCACTACAGTTCGCTCTAACTATGGCTACACCTTC.